This TCR beta chain appears in the sequencing data of a study of blood T cell repertoires in COVID-19. Repertoires were generated with immunoSEQ multiplex PCR, while TCRdb's copy carries only in-frame clones and drops some. The sample holds about 240,000 clones, around nine tenths seen once. Cohort 3 donors were reported recovered after two negative PCRs, clearance, or symptom resolution. The sequence was collected from a woman aged 25 to 39 who had recovered from COVID-19. Sequencing was performed on PBMCs or T cells enriched from blood (not recorded which).

The CDR3 DNA is TGTGCCAGCTCACCATTTGGACAAGCCAATCAGCCCCAGCATTTT. Its translation is CASSPFGQANQPQHF. This chain joins TRBV18 and TRBJ1-5; D is perhaps TRBD1 (5 bases). The germline V gene encodes CDR1 KGHSH and CDR2 LQKENI. The CDR3 loop spans 15 amino acids. The V gene lost 2 bases and the J gene lost 3 bases, with 11 bases spanning the gap.